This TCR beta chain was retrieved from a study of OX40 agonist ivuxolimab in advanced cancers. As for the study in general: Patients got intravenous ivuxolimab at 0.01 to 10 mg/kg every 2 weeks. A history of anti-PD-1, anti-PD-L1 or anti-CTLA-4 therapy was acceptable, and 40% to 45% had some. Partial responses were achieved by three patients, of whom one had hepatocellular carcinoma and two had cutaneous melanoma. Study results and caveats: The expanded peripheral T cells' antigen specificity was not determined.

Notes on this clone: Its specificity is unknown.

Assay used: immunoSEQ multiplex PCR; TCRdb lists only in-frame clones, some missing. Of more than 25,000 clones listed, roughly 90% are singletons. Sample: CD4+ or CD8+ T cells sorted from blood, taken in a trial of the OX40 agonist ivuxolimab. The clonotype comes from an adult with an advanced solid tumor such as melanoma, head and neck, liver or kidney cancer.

CDR3 in DNA: TGTGCCAGCAGCTTAGGGGGACTAGCGGGAGGACATGAGCAGTTCTTC. It yields the protein CASSLGGLAGGHEQFF. The J gene is TRBJ2-1, the V gene TRBV13, with 15 bases aligning to TRBD2. The CDR3 is 16 residues long. The V gene's germline CDR1 is PRHDT and CDR2 FYEKMQ (reference sequence). Trimming took 0 bases from V and 8 from J; bases not matched to a gene: 2.